The clone carrying this T cell receptor beta chain was found a few times. The sample originates from a study of identical twins. Each CDR3 protein is one row after TCRdb ran MiXCR on the 5' RACE reads. Here the sample spans about 190,000 distinct CDR3 sequences, less than 20% being singletons. CDR1 is SQVTM, CDR2 ANQGSEA, per germline. The CDR3 is 14 residues long. V lost 3 bases and J lost 4, with 13 bases in between. The sample was also linked to a second study, of T cells expressing NK-cell markers.

The chain links TRBV29-1 to TRBJ2-1, with D perhaps matching TRBD1 or TRBD2 (5 bases each). The sequence was obtained from a woman aged 18 to 35 in good health. Sequencing input: CD8+ T cells sorted from blood. CDR3 amino acids: CSVDGTSKYNEQFF. The DNA of the CDR3 is TGCAGCGTTGACGGGACCTCTAAATACAATGAGCAGTTCTTC.